Below are 12 T cell receptor beta chains sequenced from a single sample in a study of regulatory T cells in long-lasting Graves disease. Sequencing libraries for TCR beta were prepared with iRepertoire HTBI primers and Arm-PCR of CDR3 regions. TCRdb fed the multiplex PCR reads into MiXCR, producing one record per CDR3 protein. The data show fewer than 450,000 distinct CDR3 sequences, with approximately 15% seen just once and about 8% held by the top ten. Time point meaning: newly diagnosed GD, antithyroid drugs for less than 3 months. PBMCs provided the RNA from which the TCR library was made. These same records also appear under a second study, on T cells in Graves' hyperthyroidism and ophthalmopathy.

The sequences come from peripheral blood mononuclear cells (PBMCs), collected at new diagnosis, from a patient treated with antithyroid drugs. The source of these receptors is a woman between 40 and 50 years old with Graves disease.

The CDR3 reads CASSLFRGMRETQYF. As DNA, the CDR3 is TGTGCCAGCAGCCTTTTCAGGGGGATGCGGGAGACCCAGTACTTC. V is TRBV14 and J is TRBJ2-5; TRBD1 agrees at 7 bases. V dropped 4 bases and J dropped 5; count of bases not matched to a gene: 10. The CDR3 spans 15 residues. Looked up from germline, CDR1 is SGHDN and CDR2 is FVKESK.

V and J are TRBV6-5 and TRBJ1-5, with D unresolved. This CDR3 is built from 14 residues. The V gene lost 2 bases and the J gene lost 8 bases, with 13 bases spanning the gap. CDR1 is MNHEY, CDR2 SVGAGI, per germline. CDR3 sequence: CASSYKGGPEPQHF. The CDR3 DNA reads as TGTGCCAGCAGTTACAAAGGAGGGCCGGAGCCCCAGCATTTT.

This clonotype was counted ten times or more. The chain couples TRBV6-1 to TRBJ2-7; D uncertain. Germline-derived CDR1 and CDR2 are MNHNS and SASEGT. This CDR3 is 12 amino acids long. The V end lost 2 bases, the J end lost 1 base, and 3 bases lay between the germline ends. The CDR3 loop is CASSEPSYEQYF. The CDR3, as DNA: TGTGCCAGCAGTGAACCTTCCTACGAGCAGTACTTC.

The J gene is TRBJ1-6, the V gene TRBV4-1; D ambiguous. This CDR3 is built from 19 residues. Trimming removed 1 base from V and 0 bases from J, with 16 bases in between. Germline V lookup: CDR1 MGHRA, CDR2 YSYEKL. The CDR3 sequence is CASSQVGPEVGSYNSPLHF. The CDR3 bases are TGCGCCAGCAGCCAAGTGGGCCCCGAAGTGGGCTCCTATAATTCACCCCTCCACTTT.

This clonotype has more than one count but fewer than ten. V usage is TRBV20-1 and J usage is TRBJ2-7; 9 nucleotides match TRBD2. The CDR3 contains 16 residues. Germline values: CDR1 DFQATT, CDR2 SNEGSKA (reference sequence). V lost 0 bases to trimming and J lost 2 bases; unmatched junction nucleotides: 8. The CDR3 nucleotides are TGCAGTGCTAGAGATCGGTCTAGCGGGAACGCCTACGAGCAGTACTTC. Encoded protein: CSARDRSSGNAYEQYF.

The chain carries TRBV9 and TRBJ2-3; 10 bases line up with TRBD2. This CDR3 is built from 18 residues. Germline V lookup: CDR1 SGDLS, CDR2 YYNGEE. Unmatched junction bases numbered 10, after V lost 3 bases and J lost 0 bases. This chain's CDR3 is CASSAPRLAGVSTDTQYF. For the CDR3, the DNA is TGTGCCAGCAGCGCGCCCCGCCTAGCGGGAGTGAGCACAGATACGCAGTATTTT.

This clonotype was detected many times. V gene TRBV10-3 combines with J gene TRBJ2-7; 7 bases line up with TRBD1. The CDR3 covers 14 residues. Per the germline V gene, CDR1 is ENHRY and CDR2 is SYGVKD. V was pared by 6 bases and J by 2 bases, with 7 bases of the junction left unmatched. CDR3 nucleotide sequence: TGTGCCATCAGCAACAGGGGAAGAGCCTACGAGCAGTACTTC. This codes for CAISNRGRAYEQYF.

This clonotype was seen many times. V gene TRBV27 combines with J gene TRBJ1-4; tentative D call: TRBD1 (5 bases). This CDR3 has 15 amino acids. In germline, CDR1 is MNHEY, CDR2 SMNVEV (reference sequence). The ends were cut back, 3 bases at V and 5 bases at J, with 13 bases in the middle. This chain's CDR3 is CASSLEDSPNEKLFF. The CDR3 DNA sequence: TGTGCCAGCAGTTTGGAAGACAGCCCGAATGAAAAACTGTTTTTT.

This clonotype appeared a few times. V gene TRBV7-2 combines with J gene TRBJ2-2, with D perhaps matching TRBD2 (5 bases). This CDR3 region has 16 residues. Germline values: CDR1 SGHTA, CDR2 FQGNSA. The V gene lost 7 bases and the J gene lost 1 base, with 16 bases spanning the gap. CDR3 nucleotides: TGTGCCAGCACCTCGAGGAGCGGTCAGAACACCGGGGAGCTGTTTTTT. Its protein product is CASTSRSGQNTGELFF. Supplemented by reference TRBV7-2 and TRBJ2-2, the full variable domain reads GAGVSQSPSNKVTEKGKDVELRCDPISGHTALYWYRQSLGQGLEFLIYFQGNSAPDKSGLPSDRFSAERTGGSVSTLTIQRTQQEDSAVYLCASTSRSGQNTGELFFGEGSRLTVL.

Points on this clonotype: This clone may be a read error of a much larger clone one base away. V gene TRBV13 combines with J gene TRBJ2-1; no clear D. This CDR3 spans 14 amino acids. CDR1 and CDR2 (germline): PRHDT, FYEKMQ (reference sequence). CDR3 DNA: TGTTCCAGCAGCTTAGTGATAGCACCCAATGAGCAGTTCTTC. Translation gives CSSSLVIAPNEQFF.

This clonotype was counted at least ten times. V is TRBV19 and J is TRBJ2-1; 9 bases match TRBD1. J was trimmed by 10 bases and V by 5 bases; bases with no gene match: 6. The CDR3 extends over 13 amino acids. From germline, CDR1 is LNHDA and CDR2 SQIVND (reference sequence). The chain's CDR3 is CASSATGGIEQFF. CDR3 sequence (DNA): TGTGCCAGTAGTGCCACAGGGGGCATCGAGCAGTTCTTC.

This clonotype has a count of ten or more. The chain combines TRBV11-1 with TRBJ2-7; 9 nucleotides match TRBD2. CDR3 length equals 18 residues. CDR1 and CDR2 (germline): SGHAT, FQDESV (reference sequence). The J segment lost 0 bases and the V segment lost 5 bases, leaving 14 bases of the junction unmatched. CDR3 sequence: CASSAWSAGGPSSYEQYF. The CDR3 DNA sequence: TGTGCCAGCAGCGCGTGGTCAGCGGGAGGACCAAGCTCCTACGAGCAGTACTTC. The complete variable domain, with remaining parts taken from reference TRBV11-1 and TRBJ2-7, reads EAEVAQSPRYKITEKSQAVAFWCDPISGHATLYWYRQILGQGPELLVQFQDESVVDDSQLPKDRFSAERLKGVDSTLKIQPAELGDSAMYLCASSAWSAGGPSSYEQYFGPGTRLTVT.